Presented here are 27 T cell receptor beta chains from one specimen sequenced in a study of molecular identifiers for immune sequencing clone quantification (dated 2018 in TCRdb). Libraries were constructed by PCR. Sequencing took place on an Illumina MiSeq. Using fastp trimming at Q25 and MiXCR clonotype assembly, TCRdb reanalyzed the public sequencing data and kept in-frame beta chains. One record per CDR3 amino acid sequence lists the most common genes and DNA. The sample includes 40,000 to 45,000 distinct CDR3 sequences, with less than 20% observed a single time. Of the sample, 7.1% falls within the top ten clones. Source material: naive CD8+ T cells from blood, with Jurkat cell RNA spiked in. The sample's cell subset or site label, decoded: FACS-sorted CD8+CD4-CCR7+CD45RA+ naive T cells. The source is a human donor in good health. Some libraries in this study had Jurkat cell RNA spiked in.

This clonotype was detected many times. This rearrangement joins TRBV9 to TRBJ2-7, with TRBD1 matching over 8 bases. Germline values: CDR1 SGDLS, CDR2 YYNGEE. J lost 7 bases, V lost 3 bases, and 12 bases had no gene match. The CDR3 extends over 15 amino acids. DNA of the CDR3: TGTGCCAGCAGCGAGTCGGCCAGGGGGCTTCAAGAGCAGTACTTC. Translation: CASSESARGLQEQYF.

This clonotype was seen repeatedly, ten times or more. CDR3 loop: CASSPGLHTQYF. In DNA, the CDR3 is TGTGCCAGCAGCCCGGGACTTCATACGCAGTATTTT. The chain is built from TRBV6-2 or TRBV6-3 and TRBJ2-3; perhaps TRBD2 as D (6 bases). This CDR3 contains 12 residues. CDR1 and CDR2 from the germline V gene are MNHEY and SVGEGT. V gave up 6 bases and J gave up 7 bases, with 11 bases separating them.

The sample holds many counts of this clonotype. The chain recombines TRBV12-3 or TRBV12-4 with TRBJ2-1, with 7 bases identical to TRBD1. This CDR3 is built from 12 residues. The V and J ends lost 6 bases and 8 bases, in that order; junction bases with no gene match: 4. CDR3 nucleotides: TGTGCCAGCAGAGACAGGGCGGATGAGCAGTTCTTC. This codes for CASRDRADEQFF.

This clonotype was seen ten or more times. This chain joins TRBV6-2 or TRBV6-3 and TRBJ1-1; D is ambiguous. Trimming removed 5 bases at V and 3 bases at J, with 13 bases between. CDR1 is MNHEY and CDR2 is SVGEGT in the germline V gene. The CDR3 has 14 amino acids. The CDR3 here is CASSQTTEDTEAFF. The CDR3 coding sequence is TGTGCCAGCAGTCAAACTACGGAGGACACTGAAGCTTTCTTT.

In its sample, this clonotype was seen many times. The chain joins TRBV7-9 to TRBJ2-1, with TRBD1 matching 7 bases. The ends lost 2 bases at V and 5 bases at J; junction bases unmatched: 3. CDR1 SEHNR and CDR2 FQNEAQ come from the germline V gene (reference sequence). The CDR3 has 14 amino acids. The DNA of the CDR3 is TGTGCCAGCAGCTTATTGGACAGGCACAATGAGCAGTTCTTC. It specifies CASSLLDRHNEQFF.

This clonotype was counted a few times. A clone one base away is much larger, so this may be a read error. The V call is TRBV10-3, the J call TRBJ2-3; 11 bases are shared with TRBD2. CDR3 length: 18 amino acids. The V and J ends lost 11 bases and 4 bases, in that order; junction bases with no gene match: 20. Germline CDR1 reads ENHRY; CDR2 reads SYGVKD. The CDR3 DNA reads TGTGCCTCCGAAGGGCATGGGCTAGCGGGAGGAGTCCCAGATACGCAGTATTTT. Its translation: CASEGHGLAGGVPDTQYF.

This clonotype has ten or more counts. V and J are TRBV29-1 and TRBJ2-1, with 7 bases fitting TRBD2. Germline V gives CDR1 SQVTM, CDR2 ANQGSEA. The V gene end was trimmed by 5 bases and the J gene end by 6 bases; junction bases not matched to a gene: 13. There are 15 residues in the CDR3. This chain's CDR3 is CSVSPGERGPNEQFF. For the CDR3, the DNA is TGCAGCGTTAGCCCTGGGGAGCGGGGCCCCAATGAGCAGTTCTTC.

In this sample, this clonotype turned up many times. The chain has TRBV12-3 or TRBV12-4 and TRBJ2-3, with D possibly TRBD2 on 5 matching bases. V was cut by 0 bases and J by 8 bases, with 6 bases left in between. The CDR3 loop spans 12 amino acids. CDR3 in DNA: TGTGCCAGCAGTTTAGCGGGAGCTACGCAGTATTTT. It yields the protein CASSLAGATQYF.

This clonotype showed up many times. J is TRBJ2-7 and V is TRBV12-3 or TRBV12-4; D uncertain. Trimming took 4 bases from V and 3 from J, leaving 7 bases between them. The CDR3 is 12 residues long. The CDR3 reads CASSSQNYEQYF. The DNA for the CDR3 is TGTGCCAGCAGTTCCCAGAACTACGAGCAGTACTTC.

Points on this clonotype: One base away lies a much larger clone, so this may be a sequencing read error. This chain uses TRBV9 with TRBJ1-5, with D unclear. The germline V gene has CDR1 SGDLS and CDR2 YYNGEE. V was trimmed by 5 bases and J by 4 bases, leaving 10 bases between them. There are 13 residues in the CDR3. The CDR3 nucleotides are TGTGCCAGCAGTGCCTCGAGGAATCAGCCCCAGCATTTT. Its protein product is CASSASRNQPQHF.

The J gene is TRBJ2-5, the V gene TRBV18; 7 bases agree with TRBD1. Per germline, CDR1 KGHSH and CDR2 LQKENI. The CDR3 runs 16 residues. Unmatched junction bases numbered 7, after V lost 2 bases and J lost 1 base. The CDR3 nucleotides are TGTGCCAGCTCACCATGGGACAGCCTTGGCCAAGAGACCCAGTACTTC. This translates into CASSPWDSLGQETQYF.

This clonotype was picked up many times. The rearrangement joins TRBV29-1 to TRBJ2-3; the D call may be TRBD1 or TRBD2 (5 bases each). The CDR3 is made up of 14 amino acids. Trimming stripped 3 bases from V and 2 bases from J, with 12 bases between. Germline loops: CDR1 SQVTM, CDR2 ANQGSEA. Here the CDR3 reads CSVDGDLHTDTQYF. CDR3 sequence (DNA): TGCAGCGTTGACGGGGACCTCCACACAGATACGCAGTATTTT.

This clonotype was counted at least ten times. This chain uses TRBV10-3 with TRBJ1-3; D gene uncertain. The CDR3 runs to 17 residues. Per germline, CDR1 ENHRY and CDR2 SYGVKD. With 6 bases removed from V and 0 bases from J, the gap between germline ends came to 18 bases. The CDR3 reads CAIRSYEAANSGNTIYF. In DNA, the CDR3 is TGTGCCATCAGGTCTTATGAGGCTGCAAACTCTGGAAACACCATATATTTT.

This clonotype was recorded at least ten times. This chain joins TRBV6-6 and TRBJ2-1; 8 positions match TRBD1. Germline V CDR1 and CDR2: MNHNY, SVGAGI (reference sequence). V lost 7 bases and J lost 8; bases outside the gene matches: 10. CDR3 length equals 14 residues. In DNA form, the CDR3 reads TGTGCCAGCATACAGACAGGGGTTTGGGATGAGCAGTTCTTC. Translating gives CASIQTGVWDEQFF.

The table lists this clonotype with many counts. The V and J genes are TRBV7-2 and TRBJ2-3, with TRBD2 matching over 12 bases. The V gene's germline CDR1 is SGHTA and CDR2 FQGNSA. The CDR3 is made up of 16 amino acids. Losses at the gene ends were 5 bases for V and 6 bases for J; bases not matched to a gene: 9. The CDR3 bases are TGTGCCAGCAGCCCCCGACTAGCGGGAGCCTCGGATACGCAGTATTTT. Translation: CASSPRLAGASDTQYF.

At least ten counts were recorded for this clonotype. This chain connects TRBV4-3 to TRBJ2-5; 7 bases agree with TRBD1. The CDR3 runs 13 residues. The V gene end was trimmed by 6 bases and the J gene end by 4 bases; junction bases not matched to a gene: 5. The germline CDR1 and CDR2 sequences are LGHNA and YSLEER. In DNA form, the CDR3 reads TGCGCCAGCAGTAGCTCAGGGGGAGAGACCCAGTACTTC. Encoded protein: CASSSSGGETQYF.

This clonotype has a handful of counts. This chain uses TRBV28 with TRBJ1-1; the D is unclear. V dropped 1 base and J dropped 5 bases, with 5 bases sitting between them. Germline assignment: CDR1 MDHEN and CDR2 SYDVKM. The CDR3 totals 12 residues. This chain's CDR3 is CASSLSRTEAFF. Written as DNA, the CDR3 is TGTGCCAGCAGTTTATCCAGGACTGAAGCTTTCTTT.

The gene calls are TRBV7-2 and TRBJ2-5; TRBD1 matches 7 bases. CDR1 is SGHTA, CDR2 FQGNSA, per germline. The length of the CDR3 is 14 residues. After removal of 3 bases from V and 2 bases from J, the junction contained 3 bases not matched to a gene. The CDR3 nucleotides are TGTGCCAGCAGCTTTCCAGGGGGACAAGAGACCCAGTACTTC. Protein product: CASSFPGGQETQYF.

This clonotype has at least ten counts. The CDR3: CASRFGGGGNQPQHF. In DNA, the CDR3 is TGCGCCAGCAGATTTGGGGGAGGTGGCAATCAGCCCCAGCATTTT. The chain carries TRBV4-1 and TRBJ1-5; D may be TRBD1 (5 bases). There are 15 residues in the CDR3. The germline gives CDR1 MGHRA, CDR2 YSYEKL. V was cut by 6 bases and J by 2 bases, with 14 bases left in between.

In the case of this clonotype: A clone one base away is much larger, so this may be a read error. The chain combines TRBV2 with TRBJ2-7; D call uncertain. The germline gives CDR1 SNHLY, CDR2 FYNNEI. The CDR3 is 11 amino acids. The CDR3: CTSSEAGQQYF. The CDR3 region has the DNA TGTACCAGCAGTGAAGCCGGCCAGCAGTACTTC. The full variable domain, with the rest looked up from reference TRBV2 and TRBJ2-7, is EPEVTQTPSHQVTQMGQEVILRCVPISNHLYFYWYRQILGQKVEFLVSFYNNEISEKSEIFDDQFSVERPDGSNFTLKIRSTKLEDSAMYFCTSSEAGQQYFGPGTRLTVT.

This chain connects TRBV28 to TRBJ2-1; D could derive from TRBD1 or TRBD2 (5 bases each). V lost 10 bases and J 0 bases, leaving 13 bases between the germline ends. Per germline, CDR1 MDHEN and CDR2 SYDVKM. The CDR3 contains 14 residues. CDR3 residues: CATSKGSSYNEQFF. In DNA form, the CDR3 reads TGTGCCACCAGCAAGGGGAGCTCCTACAATGAGCAGTTCTTC. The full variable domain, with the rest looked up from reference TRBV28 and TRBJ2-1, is DVKVTQSSRYLVKRTGEKVFLECVQDMDHENMFWYRQDPGLGLRLIYFSYDVKMKEKGDIPEGYSVSREKKERFSLILESASTNQTSMYLCATSKGSSYNEQFFGPGTRLTVL.

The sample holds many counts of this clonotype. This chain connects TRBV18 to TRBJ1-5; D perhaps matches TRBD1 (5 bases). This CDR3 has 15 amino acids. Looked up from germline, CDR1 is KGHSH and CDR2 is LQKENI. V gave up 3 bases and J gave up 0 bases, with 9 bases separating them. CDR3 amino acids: CASSPGDHSNQPQHF. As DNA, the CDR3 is TGTGCCAGCTCACCGGGGGACCATAGCAATCAGCCCCAGCATTTT. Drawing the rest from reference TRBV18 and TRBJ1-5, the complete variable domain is NAGVMQNPRHLVRRRGQEARLRCSPMKGHSHVYWYRQLPEEGLKFMVYLQKENIIDESGMPKERFSAEFPKEGPSILRIQQVVRGDSAAYFCASSPGDHSNQPQHFGDGTRLSIL.

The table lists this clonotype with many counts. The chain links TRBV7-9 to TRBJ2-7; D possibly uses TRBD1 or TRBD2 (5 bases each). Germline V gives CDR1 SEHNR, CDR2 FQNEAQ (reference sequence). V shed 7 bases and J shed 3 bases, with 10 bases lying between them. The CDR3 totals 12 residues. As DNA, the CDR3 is TGTGCCAGCACAGGGAGTGTCTACGAGCAGTACTTC. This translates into CASTGSVYEQYF.

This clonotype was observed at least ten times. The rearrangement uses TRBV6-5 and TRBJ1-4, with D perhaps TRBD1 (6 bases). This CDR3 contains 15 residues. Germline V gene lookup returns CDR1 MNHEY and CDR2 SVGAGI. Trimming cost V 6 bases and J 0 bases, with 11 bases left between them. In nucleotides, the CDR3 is TGTGCCAGCAGGGGGGGGCCGGCAACTAATGAAAAACTGTTTTTT. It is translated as CASRGGPATNEKLFF.

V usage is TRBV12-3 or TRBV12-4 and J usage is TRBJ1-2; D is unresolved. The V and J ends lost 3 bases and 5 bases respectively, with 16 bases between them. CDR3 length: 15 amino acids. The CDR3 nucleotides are TGTGCCAGCAGTTTTAACCCCGAAGTACCTTATGGCTACACCTTC. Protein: CASSFNPEVPYGYTF.

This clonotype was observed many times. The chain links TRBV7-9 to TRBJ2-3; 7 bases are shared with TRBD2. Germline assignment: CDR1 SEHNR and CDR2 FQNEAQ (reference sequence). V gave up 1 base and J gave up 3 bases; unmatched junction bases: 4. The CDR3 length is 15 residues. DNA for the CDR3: TGTGCCAGCAGCTTAGGCGGGAGTCCTACAGATACGCAGTATTTT. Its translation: CASSLGGSPTDTQYF.

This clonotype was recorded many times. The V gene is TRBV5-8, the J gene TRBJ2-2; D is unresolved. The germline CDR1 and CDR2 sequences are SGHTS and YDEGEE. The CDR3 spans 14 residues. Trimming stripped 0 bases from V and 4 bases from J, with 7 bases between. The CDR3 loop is CASSLGSFTGELFF. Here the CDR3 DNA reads TGTGCCAGCAGCTTGGGCTCCTTCACCGGGGAGCTGTTTTTT.